These T cell receptor beta chains were read from a single sample in a study of blood T cell repertoires in COVID-19. TCRdb keeps only in-frame clones here, not all; method: immunoSEQ multiplex PCR. Here the sample spans nearly 95,000 clones, under 80% being singletons. The sequenced material came from peripheral blood. The receptors were sampled from a man in his 70s with COVID-19, enrolled during active disease. The CDR3 runs from the conserved cysteine through the conserved F or W. Fields, in order: J gene, clone size, V gene, D gene, CDR3 DNA, CDR3 protein. D genes are given only for firm matches. The listing skips clone size in some rows; elsewhere it reads once, few, many or a size class.

>TRBJ2-1|NA|TRBV4-1|NA
TGCGCCAGCAGCACCCGACAGATAATGTCCCCACAAACAATGAATGAGCAGTTCTTC
CASSTRQIMSPQTMNEQFF
>TRBJ2-3|NA|TRBV19|NA
TGTGCCAGTAGTGATCACATCACAGATACGCAGTATTTT
CASSDHITDTQYF
>TRBJ2-7|NA|TRBV18|NA
TGTGCCAGCTCACCACCAACAGGGTACGAGCAGTACTTC
CASSPPTGYEQYF
>TRBJ2-7|NA|TRBV28|TRBD1
TGTGCCAGCAGTTTCTCCGGGACAGGGGAACGCGAGCAGTACTTC
CASSFSGTGEREQYF
>TRBJ1-5|few|TRBV28|TRBD1
TGTGCCAGCAGTTTAGGAGGGGGCAGCAATCAGCCCCAGCATTTT
CASSLGGGSNQPQHF
>TRBJ1-4|many|TRBV19|NA
TGTGCCAGTAGTAACAGGGTCTGGAGTGAAAAACTGTTTTTT
CASSNRVWSEKLFF
>TRBJ1-1|NA|TRBV12-3/TRBV12-4|TRBD1
TGTGCCAGCAAACCCACAGGGGTGCTTGAAGCTTTCTTT
CASKPTGVLEAFF
>TRBJ2-7|few|TRBV10-3|NA
TGTGCCATCAGTACCGGGTCGAGCTACGAGCAGTACTTC
CAISTGSSYEQYF
>TRBJ2-5|NA|TRBV7-3|NA
TGTGCCAGCAGCCAGGGGGGTAGCCAATTGGAGACCCAGTACTTC
CASSQGGSQLETQYF
>TRBJ1-6|NA|TRBV30|NA
TGTGCCTGGAGTCCCAGGGTGCAGGGGCCCTTCTATAATTCACCCCTCCACTTT
CAWSPRVQGPFYNSPLHF
>TRBJ1-4|NA|TRBV5-6|TRBD1
TGTGCCAGCAGCCGACAGGGAACTAATGAAAAACTGTTTTTT
CASSRQGTNEKLFF
>TRBJ2-1|NA|TRBV7-9|NA
TGTGCCAGCACCCTGGGGGGATCCTACAATGAGCAGTTCTTC
CASTLGGSYNEQFF
>TRBJ2-1|NA|TRBV19|NA
TGTGCCAGTAGAAACTGGGGGGATGAGCAGTTCTTC
CASRNWGDEQFF
>TRBJ2-3|many|TRBV5-4|TRBD1
TGTGCCAGCAGCCCCGGGGACAGGGGCACAGATACGCAGTATTTT
CASSPGDRGTDTQYF
>TRBJ2-2|few|TRBV7-2|TRBD2
TGTGCCAGCAGCAGAGTAGCGGGTACGAACACCGGGGAGCTGTTTTTT
CASSRVAGTNTGELFF
>TRBJ1-1|NA|TRBV6-6|NA
TGTGCCAGCAGTAAACAGGGTTGGGACACTGAAGCTTTCTTT
CASSKQGWDTEAFF
>TRBJ1-2|NA|TRBV12-3/TRBV12-4|NA
TGTGCCAGCAGTTTGGGAGGGCAAGGCTACACCTTC
CASSLGGQGYTF
>TRBJ2-5|NA|TRBV28|TRBD2
TGTGCCAGCAGTTTTTCCTCTAGCGGGAGCAGAGCAGGGGAGACCCAGTACTTC
CASSFSSSGSRAGETQYF
>TRBJ2-2|NA|TRBV6-6|NA
TGTGCCAGCAGGGCGACATTGAACACCGGGGAGCTGTTTTTT
CASRATLNTGELFF
>TRBJ2-3|NA|TRBV19|TRBD2
TGTGCCAGTAGCCCCGTCGGGACTAGCGGGAGGAACACAGATACGCAGTATTTT
CASSPVGTSGRNTDTQYF
>TRBJ1-2|once|TRBV6-1|NA
TGTGCCAGCAGTGAAGAAAGCCAATTCTATGGCTACACCTTC
CASSEESQFYGYTF
>TRBJ2-3|NA|TRBV2|TRBD2
TGTGCCAGCAGTGAAGAGGAGGGCGGGAGGGGCACAGATACGCAGTATTTT
CASSEEEGGRGTDTQYF
>TRBJ2-3|NA|TRBV5-6|TRBD1
TGTGCCAGCAGCGCTCAGGACAGGGATACAGATACGCAGTATTTT
CASSAQDRDTDTQYF
>TRBJ2-6|few|TRBV6-4|TRBD1
TGTGCCAGCAGAAGGGACAGCCTCTCTGGGGCCAACGTCCTGACTTTC
CASRRDSLSGANVLTF
>TRBJ1-2|NA|TRBV6-2/TRBV6-3|TRBD1
TGTGCCAGCAGTAACAGGGGGCTGGCCTATGGCTACACCTTC
CASSNRGLAYGYTF
>TRBJ2-1|once|TRBV12-3/TRBV12-4|NA
TGTGCCAGCAGTCGTAGTTACAATGAGCAGTTCTTC
CASSRSYNEQFF
>TRBJ1-2|NA|TRBV9|NA
TGTGCCAGCAGCGTAGGAGCGGGGATCTCGAACGGTGGCTACACCTTC
CASSVGAGISNGGYTF
>TRBJ1-3|NA|TRBV7-3|NA
TGTGCCAGCAGTTTCCAACCTCCGGGATCTGGAAACACCATATATTTT
CASSFQPPGSGNTIYF
>TRBJ2-7|NA|TRBV4-2|TRBD2
TGTGCCAGCAGCCGAGCTAGCGGTGACTCCTACGAGCAGTACTTC
CASSRASGDSYEQYF
>TRBJ2-1|few|TRBV5-4|NA
TGTGCCAGCAGCTTGCAAGCTGAGCAGTTCTTC
CASSLQAEQFF
>TRBJ1-1|NA|TRBV28|TRBD1
TGTGCCAGCAGTTTGTTAAAAGGACAGGGGGCCTACGGGAACACTGAAGCTTTCTTT
CASSLLKGQGAYGNTEAFF
>TRBJ2-7|NA|TRBV5-1|NA
TGCGCCAGCAGCAACCCTAGTGGGAGCTCCTACGAGCAGTACTTC
CASSNPSGSSYEQYF
>TRBJ1-2|NA|TRBV10-2|TRBD1
TGCGCCAGCAGTGAGTCAAGAGCAGGGGGAAAAGGTGGCTACACCTTC
CASSESRAGGKGGYTF
>TRBJ1-2|NA|TRBV19|TRBD1
TGTGCCAGTAGCACCACAGGGGTTGGTAGTGGCTACACCTTC
CASSTTGVGSGYTF
>TRBJ2-2|NA|TRBV18|NA
TGTGCCAGCTCATCTTCCGGGTTCGCCGGGGAGCTGTTTTTT
CASSSSGFAGELFF
>TRBJ2-5|NA|TRBV24-1|TRBD1
TGTGCCACCAGTGATACCTCGACAGGGGGGCAGACCCAGTACTTC
CATSDTSTGGQTQYF
>TRBJ1-2|few|TRBV6-5|TRBD1
TGTGCCAGCAGGAGGGGACAGGCTGGGGGAGGCTACACCTTC
CASRRGQAGGGYTF
>TRBJ2-3|NA|TRBV6-5|NA
TGTGCCAGCAGTTGGGACATCCGCACAGATACGCAGTATTTT
CASSWDIRTDTQYF
>TRBJ2-7|few|TRBV5-4|TRBD2
TGTGCCAGCAGCAGCCTAGCGGGAAACACCTACGAGCAGTACTTC
CASSSLAGNTYEQYF
>TRBJ2-5|many|TRBV11-1|TRBD1
TGTGCCAGCAGCCGCTGGGACAGAGAGACCCAGTACTTC
CASSRWDRETQYF
>TRBJ2-3|NA|TRBV19|NA
TGTGCCAGTGCGGCCGCGGATACGCAGTATTTT
CASAAADTQYF
>TRBJ2-7|NA|TRBV28|TRBD1
TGTGCCAGCGGATGGGACAGGGTGGCCTACGAGCAGTACTTC
CASGWDRVAYEQYF
>TRBJ1-5|once|TRBV3-1/TRBV3-2|TRBD1
TGTGCCAGCAGTCAGACAGGGGGCCACAATCAGCCCCAGCATTTT
CASSQTGGHNQPQHF
>TRBJ2-6|once|TRBV19|TRBD1
TGTGCCAGTAGTATAGAGACAGGGGGCACTGGGGCCAACGTCCTGACTTTC
CASSIETGGTGANVLTF
>TRBJ2-7|NA|TRBV5-8|TRBD1
TGTGCCAGCAGCCCGACAGGGATAGGGGCCTACGAGCAGTACTTC
CASSPTGIGAYEQYF
>TRBJ2-2|NA|TRBV5-1|TRBD2
TGCGCCAGCAGCTCGCGGCCAGCGGGAGGGCCGGGCACCGGGGAGCTGTTTTTT
CASSSRPAGGPGTGELFF
>TRBJ2-7|NA|TRBV7-2|TRBD1
TGTGCCAGCAGCCAGGGGGCACTACCTCCCTACGAGCAGTACTTC
CASSQGALPPYEQYF
>TRBJ1-2|NA|TRBV6-4|NA
TGTGCCAGCAGTGCAGCTCCGGGAGTCGGTGGCTACACCTTC
CASSAAPGVGGYTF
>TRBJ1-1|NA|TRBV4-3|NA
TGCGCCAGCAGCCAAGTGCAGGGCAGTGAAGCTTTCTTT
CASSQVQGSEAFF